Listed here are 32 T cell receptor beta chains from one sample, sequenced in a study of blood T cell repertoires in COVID-19. Generated by immunoSEQ multiplex PCR, the TCRdb table keeps only in-frame clones and is missing some. The table lists hundreds of thousands of clones, less than 90% of them singletons. The specimen sequenced was peripheral blood. Receptor source: a human donor in a cohort sampled during active COVID-19.

The chain is built from TRBV11-2 and TRBJ2-1; D gene uncertain. Trimming left V 1 base short and J 4 bases short, with 5 bases between. The CDR3 length is 13 residues. In germline, CDR1 is SGHAT, CDR2 FQNNGV. Written as DNA, the CDR3 is TGTGCCAGCAGCTTAGCCGGGTACAATGAGCAGTTCTTC. Translation gives CASSLAGYNEQFF.

The chain recombines TRBV7-2 with TRBJ2-2; 10 bases align to TRBD2. The ends lost 5 bases at V and 5 bases at J; junction bases unmatched: 14. This CDR3 spans 18 amino acids. Per the germline V gene, CDR1 is SGHTA and CDR2 is FQGNSA. CDR3 nucleotide sequence: TGTGCCAGCAGCCAAGAGAAGACGAGCGGGAGGGGGACCGGGGAGCTGTTTTTT. This translates into CASSQEKTSGRGTGELFF.

The V gene is TRBV11-2, the J gene TRBJ1-2; D is perhaps TRBD1 (6 bases). Trimming cost V 4 bases and J 4 bases, with 19 bases left between them. CDR3 length: 16 residues. Germline assignment: CDR1 SGHAT and CDR2 FQNNGV. As DNA, the CDR3 is TGTGCCAGCAGCTCCCAGACCCAGGGAGGGGGCTATGGCTACACCTTC. The encoded protein is CASSSQTQGGGYGYTF.

The gene calls are TRBV18 and TRBJ2-5; D possibly corresponds to TRBD2 (6 bases). Between the trimmed V and J ends, which lost 6 bases and 10 bases, there was a span of 18 bases. The CDR3 is 13 amino acids. Germline CDR1 and CDR2: KGHSH and LQKENI. The CDR3 DNA reads TGTGCCAGCTCGGACGGGACTCAAAATAACCAGTACTTC. This codes for CASSDGTQNNQYF.

This rearrangement joins TRBV7-2 to TRBJ1-6; no clear D. CDR3 size: 12 residues. The germline V gene encodes CDR1 SGHTA and CDR2 FQGNSA. Trimming stripped 1 base from V and 11 bases from J, with 6 bases between. CDR3 region: CASSLGQTPLHF. CDR3 sequence (DNA): TGTGCCAGCAGCTTAGGGCAAACACCCCTCCACTTT.

The chain carries TRBV12-5 and TRBJ2-2, with D possibly being TRBD1 (8 bases). The V end lost 7 bases, the J end lost 1 base, and 16 bases lay between the germline ends. Germline CDR1 reads LGHNT; CDR2 reads FRNRAP. This CDR3 region has 16 residues. The CDR3: CASALGGTGNTGELFF. The CDR3 DNA reads TGTGCTAGTGCCCTGGGAGGGACAGGGAACACCGGGGAGCTGTTTTTT.

This clone was observed a handful of times. CDR3 nucleotide sequence: TGTGCCAGCACCGACAGGACAGGGGGCACCGGGGAGCTGTTTTTT. This translates into CASTDRTGGTGELFF. The chain recombines TRBV27 with TRBJ2-2, with TRBD1 matching 10 bases. The germline gives CDR1 MNHEY, CDR2 SMNVEV (reference sequence). Trimming took 7 bases from V and 4 from J; bases not matched to a gene: 6. The CDR3 contains 15 residues.

The chain joins TRBV4-1 to TRBJ2-3; 7 bases line up with TRBD2. Germline CDR1 is MGHRA and CDR2 is YSYEKL. V was pared by 0 bases and J by 3 bases, with 3 bases of the junction left unmatched. This CDR3 is 15 amino acids long. The CDR3 nucleotides read TGCGCCAGCAGCCAAGAAAGCGGGATAACAGATACGCAGTATTTT. Residues: CASSQESGITDTQYF.

The chain employs TRBV29-1 and TRBJ1-1; D is unresolved. Trimming removed 1 base from V and 8 bases from J, with 14 bases in between. The germline CDR1 and CDR2 sequences are SQVTM and ANQGSEA. The CDR3 totals 13 residues. The CDR3 nucleotides are TGCAGCGTTGAAGGGATACAGCTCCCCGAAGCTTTCTTT. It encodes CSVEGIQLPEAFF.

This clone has just one count. This sequence joins TRBV11-3 and TRBJ2-2, with 13 bases identical to TRBD2. The CDR3 totals 16 residues. Per the germline V gene, CDR1 is SGHNT and CDR2 is YENEEA. J gave up 6 bases and V 5 bases, and 6 bases lay outside the gene matches. CDR3 sequence: CASSQGLAGSAGELFF. The CDR3 DNA follows: TGTGCCAGCAGCCAGGGACTAGCGGGATCGGCCGGGGAGCTGTTTTTT.

The chain recombines TRBV19 with TRBJ1-5; D is perhaps TRBD1 (5 bases). Germline V gene data show CDR1 as LNHDA and CDR2 as SQIVND (reference sequence). V dropped 5 bases and J dropped 6 bases, with 17 bases sitting between them. The length of the CDR3 is 15 residues. The CDR3 coding sequence is TGTGCCAGTAGTCGATCCGGACAAGGCAGTCAGCCCCAGCATTTT. This gives the protein CASSRSGQGSQPQHF.

This clone has more than one count but fewer than ten. This rearrangement joins TRBV7-3 to TRBJ2-3, with 10 bases lining up with TRBD2. The germline V gene has CDR1 SGHTA and CDR2 FQGTGA. Trimming took 4 bases from V and 1 from J; bases not matched to a gene: 17. The CDR3 runs 20 residues. DNA for the CDR3: TGTGCCAGCAGCTCCGATCGATGGACTAGCGGAGTTGAGGGCACAGATACGCAGTATTTT. This gives the protein CASSSDRWTSGVEGTDTQYF. The full variable domain, with the rest looked up from reference TRBV7-3 and TRBJ2-3, is GAGVSQTPSNKVTEKGKYVELRCDPISGHTALYWYRQSLGQGPEFLIYFQGTGAADDSGLPNDRFFAVRPEGSVSTLKIQRTERGDSAVYLCASSSDRWTSGVEGTDTQYFGPGTRLTVL.

The chain carries TRBV6-2 or TRBV6-3 and TRBJ2-4, with 7 bases aligning to TRBD1. After removal of 5 bases from V and 13 bases from J, the junction contained 14 bases not matched to a gene. The CDR3 is made up of 14 amino acids. Germline CDR1 MNHEY, CDR2 SVGEGT. CDR3 nucleotide sequence: TGTGCCAGCAGTAGGGTCACAGGGGCCCAGAGACAGTACTTC. It specifies CASSRVTGAQRQYF.

This clone was picked up one time. The gene calls are TRBV29-1 and TRBJ2-2; tentative D call: TRBD2 (5 bases). Per germline, CDR1 SQVTM and CDR2 ANQGSEA. Trimming pared 7 bases from V and 0 bases from J, leaving 15 bases between. This CDR3 has 15 amino acids. CDR3 in amino acids: CSGKGLASNTGELFF. CDR3 bases: TGCAGCGGAAAAGGGCTAGCTTCGAACACCGGGGAGCTGTTTTTT.

CDR3 loop: CRAGTSNEQFF. The CDR3 DNA follows: TGCCGCGCCGGGACTAGTAATGAGCAGTTCTTC. The rearrangement links TRBV20-1 to TRBJ2-1; 8 bases are shared with TRBD2. CDR1 and CDR2 from the germline V gene are DFQATT and SNEGSKA (reference sequence). CDR3 length: 11 amino acids.

The chain employs TRBV10-3 and TRBJ1-1; 11 bases are a match to TRBD1. Trimming took 6 bases from V and 7 from J; bases not matched to a gene: 1. This CDR3 has 12 residues. Germline V CDR1 and CDR2: ENHRY, SYGVKD. CDR3 loop: CAISGTGGEAFF. The CDR3 DNA sequence: TGTGCCATCAGCGGGACAGGGGGTGAAGCTTTCTTT.

The chain has TRBV7-8 and TRBJ2-3; 7 nucleotides agree with TRBD2. This CDR3 spans 17 amino acids. Germline V gives CDR1 SGHVS, CDR2 FQNEAQ. Trimming removed 2 bases from V and 2 bases from J; junction bases left unmatched: 10. CDR3 nucleotides: TGTGCCAGCAGCTTAACTCCCCTAGCGGTTACCACAGATACGCAGTATTTT. This codes for CASSLTPLAVTTDTQYF.

The rearrangement links TRBV28 to TRBJ1-2, with TRBD1 as a possible D gene (6 bases). With 6 bases removed from V and 8 bases from J, the gap between germline ends came to 13 bases. The germline V gene encodes CDR1 MDHEN and CDR2 SYDVKM. CDR3 size: 12 residues. The CDR3 here is CASRQGLEGYTF. The CDR3 DNA is TGTGCCAGCAGACAGGGTCTAGAAGGCTACACCTTC.

The chain employs TRBV19 and TRBJ2-3, with a possible D match to TRBD1 (5 bases). Per the germline V gene, CDR1 is LNHDA and CDR2 is SQIVND (reference sequence). CDR3 size: 13 residues. V gave up 7 bases and J gave up 2 bases, with 10 bases separating them. The CDR3 reads CASKGSNTDTQYF. The CDR3 bases are TGTGCCAGTAAGGGGTCGAACACAGATACGCAGTATTTT.

This clone was picked up a small number of times. The chain combines TRBV15 with TRBJ2-1; TRBD2 matches at 12 bases. The CDR3 extends over 16 amino acids. The ends lost 0 bases at V and 7 bases at J; junction bases unmatched: 4. Germline CDR1 LNHNV, CDR2 YYDKDF (reference sequence). The CDR3 nucleotides are TGTGCCACCAGCAGAGAAGGACTAGCGGGATTAAATGAGCAGTTCTTC. This codes for CATSREGLAGLNEQFF.

V and J are TRBV6-1 and TRBJ1-1; D uncertain. V lost 2 bases and J lost 0, with 10 bases in between. The germline gives CDR1 MNHNS, CDR2 SASEGT. This CDR3 contains 15 residues. The CDR3 coding sequence is TGTGCCAGCAGTGAAAAGCCGGGATTGAACACTGAAGCTTTCTTT. Protein sequence: CASSEKPGLNTEAFF.

The V call is TRBV9, the J call TRBJ2-7; 8 bases are shared with TRBD1. The V gene's germline CDR1 is SGDLS and CDR2 YYNGEE. The length of the CDR3 is 14 residues. V dropped 3 bases and J dropped 3; count of bases not matched to a gene: 5. CDR3 region: CASSATGASYEQYF. The CDR3 DNA follows: TGTGCCAGCAGCGCGACAGGGGCAAGCTACGAGCAGTACTTC.

For this clone: An end of the junction differs from the germline gene, which may be a read error. V and J are TRBV2 and TRBJ1-5; D is uncertain. Germline CDR1 reads SNHLY; CDR2 reads FYNNEI. This CDR3 spans 14 amino acids. CDR3 region: CASRESRLNQPQHF. The CDR3 nucleotides are TGTGCCAGCCGTGAGAGCAGACTTAATCAGCCCCAGCATTTT. Using reference TRBV2 and TRBJ1-5 for the parts outside the CDR3, the full variable domain is EPEVTQTPSHQVTQMGQEVILRCVPISNHLYFYWYRQILGQKVEFLVSFYNNEISEKSEIFDDQFSVERPDGSNFTLKIRSTKLEDSAMYFCASRESRLNQPQHFGDGTRLSIL.

The chain has TRBV29-1 and TRBJ2-1; 7 bases fit TRBD2. This CDR3 contains 12 residues. The germline CDR1 and CDR2 sequences are SQVTM and ANQGSEA. The V segment lost 6 bases and the J segment 13 bases; nucleotides outside the gene matches: 12. CDR3 loop: CSVGGEPGQQFF. The CDR3 DNA reads TGCAGCGTGGGGGGGGAACCGGGTCAACAGTTCTTC.

The chain carries TRBV7-2 and TRBJ2-3, with D maybe TRBD1 (5 bases). Trimming cost V 3 bases and J 6 bases, with 16 bases left between them. CDR3 length equals 15 residues. The germline CDR1 and CDR2 sequences are SGHTA and FQGNSA. CDR3 sequence (DNA): TGTGCCAGCAGCTTTAGGGGCACCGGGCCGGATACGCAGTATTTT. Translated: CASSFRGTGPDTQYF.

The rearrangement joins TRBV11-2 to TRBJ1-3; 9 nucleotides match TRBD1. The CDR3 contains 19 residues. Germline V gives CDR1 SGHAT, CDR2 FQNNGV. J lost 3 bases, V lost 4 bases, and 16 bases had no gene match. Here the CDR3 DNA reads TGTGCCAGCAGCTCCCGGGACAGGGTGCCCTTAGACTATGGAAACACCATATATTTT. Residues: CASSSRDRVPLDYGNTIYF.

This clone came up once. The CDR3 sequence is CASNPGNTEAFF. In nucleotides, the CDR3 is TGCGCCAGCAATCCGGGGAACACTGAAGCTTTCTTT. This chain joins TRBV5-1 and TRBJ1-1; no definite D call. CDR1 is SGHRS, CDR2 YFSETQ, per germline. The CDR3 has 12 residues. V was cut by 6 bases and J by 1 base, with 7 bases left in between.

The V gene is TRBV28, the J gene TRBJ2-3; TRBD2 aligns across 9 bases. The germline gives CDR1 MDHEN, CDR2 SYDVKM. The CDR3 runs to 15 residues. V lost 6 bases to trimming and J lost 0 bases; unmatched junction nucleotides: 4. CDR3 protein: CASRSSGDSTDTQYF. In nucleotides, the CDR3 is TGTGCCAGCAGGTCTAGCGGGGACAGCACAGATACGCAGTATTTT.

The chain carries TRBV13 and TRBJ2-7; D is possibly TRBD1 (6 bases). The germline V gene encodes CDR1 PRHDT and CDR2 FYEKMQ (reference sequence). V lost 3 bases to trimming and J lost 6 bases, with 9 bases between them. This CDR3 is built from 12 residues. CDR3 sequence reads: CASSLRGSEQYF. The CDR3 bases are TGTGCCAGCAGCTTGAGGGGGTCCGAGCAGTACTTC.

The rearrangement uses TRBV19 and TRBJ1-1; D uncertain. V lost 6 bases and J 3 bases, leaving 11 bases between the germline ends. The CDR3 length is 13 residues. Germline CDR1 and CDR2: LNHDA and SQIVND (reference sequence). CDR3 in DNA: TGTGCCAGTAGAAGAGGGTTGGACACTGAAGCTTTCTTT. It yields the protein CASRRGLDTEAFF.

Comments on this clone: The sample contains more than one DNA sequence encoding this CDR3. In DNA, the CDR3 is TGTGCCAGCAGCTTACAGGAGAACACTGAAGCTTTCTTT. Amino acid sequence: CASSLQENTEAFF. This chain links TRBV7-2 with TRBJ1-1; D gene unclear. With 2 bases removed from V and 1 base from J, the gap between germline ends came to 5 bases. From germline, CDR1 is SGHTA and CDR2 FQGNSA. The CDR3 runs to 13 residues.

The chain employs TRBV7-9 and TRBJ2-1; D uncertain. CDR1 is SEHNR, CDR2 FQNEAQ, per germline (reference sequence). V was pared by 1 base and J by 5 bases, with 9 bases between. This CDR3 is 14 amino acids long. The DNA of the CDR3 is TGTGCCAGCAGCTTAGGTCCTCAGAACAATGAGCAGTTCTTC. Amino acids: CASSLGPQNNEQFF.